Given below is one TCR beta chain in context. The data derive from a study of cytomegalovirus exposure and HLA in healthy donors. Study context: The study placed roughly four fifths of its 398 genotyped donors in the Caucasian-associated ancestry cluster.

J lost 3 bases, V lost 5 bases, and 6 bases had no gene match. Per the germline V gene, CDR1 is MNHEY and CDR2 is SMNVEV (reference sequence). The CDR3 sequence is 14 residues long. Both 60 Vbeta primers and 13 Jbeta primers went into the PCR. Sequencing used immunoSEQ multiplex PCR; TCRdb keeps in-frame clones, though not all of them. The data show some 130,000 clones, with over 60% seen just once and 4.2% held by the top ten. The sequencing input was PBMCs. This TCR was sampled from a male donor in good health and CMV-seropositive. V and J are TRBV27 and TRBJ2-7, with 8 bases that match TRBD1. The CDR3 loop is CASSPYTGGYEQYF. The CDR3 coding sequence is TGTGCCAGCAGTCCCTATACAGGGGGCTACGAGCAGTACTTC.